This TCR beta chain is from a study of T-cell reconstitution after alpha-beta-depleted transplantation in children. The study's findings and limits: It was newly produced T cells that mostly accounted for T-cell counts and diversity one year after transplant.

V lost 6 bases and J 0 bases, leaving 18 bases between the germline ends. The CDR3 covers 17 residues. Germline V gives CDR1 ENHRY, CDR2 SYGVKD. Molecular barcoding with unique molecular identifiers was used for the TCRbeta library. A single record per CDR3 protein comes from TCRdb applying MiXCR to the PCR reads. The sample lists 580,000 or so distinct CDR3 sequences; more than 20% were seen once. This clonotype has at least ten counts. What it binds is unknown. This sequence was found in a boy under three years old who had a stem cell transplant for acute myeloid leukemia, so the T cells may come from the graft donor. This specimen consisted of PBMCs, mostly from graft donor cells, obtained 360 days after TCRalphabeta/CD19-depleted stem cell transplant. The rearrangement uses TRBV10-3 and TRBJ2-1; D may be TRBD1 or TRBD2 (5 bases each). The CDR3 nucleotides read TGTGCCATCAGCTCACCGACCGGGACCGACTCCTACAATGAGCAGTTCTTC. Translation gives CAISSPTGTDSYNEQFF.